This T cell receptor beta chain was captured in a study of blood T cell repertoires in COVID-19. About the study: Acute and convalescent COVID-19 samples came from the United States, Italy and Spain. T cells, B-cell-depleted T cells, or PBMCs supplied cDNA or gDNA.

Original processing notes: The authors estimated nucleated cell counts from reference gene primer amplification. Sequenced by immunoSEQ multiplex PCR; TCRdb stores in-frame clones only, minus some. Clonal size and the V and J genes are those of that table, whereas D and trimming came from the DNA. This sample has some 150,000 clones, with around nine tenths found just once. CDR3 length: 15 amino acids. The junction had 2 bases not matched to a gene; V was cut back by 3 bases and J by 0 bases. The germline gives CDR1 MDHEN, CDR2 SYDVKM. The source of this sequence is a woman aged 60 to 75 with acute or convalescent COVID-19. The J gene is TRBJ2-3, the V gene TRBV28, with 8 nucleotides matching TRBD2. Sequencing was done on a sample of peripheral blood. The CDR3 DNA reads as TGTGCCAGCAGTTTTGCGGGGGGAAGCACAGATACGCAGTATTTT. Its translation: CASSFAGGSTDTQYF.